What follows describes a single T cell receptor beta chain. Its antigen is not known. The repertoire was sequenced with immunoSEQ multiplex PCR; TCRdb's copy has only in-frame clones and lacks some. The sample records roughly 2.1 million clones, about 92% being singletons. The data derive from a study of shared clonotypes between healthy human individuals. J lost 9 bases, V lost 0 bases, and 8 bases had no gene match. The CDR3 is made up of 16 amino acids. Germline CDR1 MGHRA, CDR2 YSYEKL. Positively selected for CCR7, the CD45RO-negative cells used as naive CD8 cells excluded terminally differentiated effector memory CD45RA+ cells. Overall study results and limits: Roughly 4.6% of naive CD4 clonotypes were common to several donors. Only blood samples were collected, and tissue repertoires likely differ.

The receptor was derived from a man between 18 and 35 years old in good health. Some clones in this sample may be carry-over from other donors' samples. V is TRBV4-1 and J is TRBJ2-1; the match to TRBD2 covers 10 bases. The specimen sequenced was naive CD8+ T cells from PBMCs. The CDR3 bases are TGCGCCAGCAGCCAAGACAGCCTAGCGGGAGTGTTTGAGCAGTTCTTC. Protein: CASSQDSLAGVFEQFF.